This entry describes one T cell receptor beta chain. What it binds is not known. The Oncomine TCR Beta short-read assay was applied to DNA of cultured CD4+ T cells. TCRdb ran MiXCR on the PCR reads and lists one entry per CDR3 protein. The sample comprises over 15,000 distinct CDR3 sequences, roughly 61% of which are singletons, and approximately 12% rests with the top ten. As to treatment: roughly 10-day PBMC culture with coronavirus spike peptide pools or control peptides (ViraFEST assay). With approximately 10 ug/ml peptide pools and approximately 10 IU/ml IL-2, PBMCs were cultured at fewer than 2.5 million per well. Trimming took 4 bases from V and 2 from J, leaving 11 bases between them. The CDR3 length is 13 residues. The germline V gene has CDR1 GTSNPN and CDR2 SVGIG (reference sequence). This specimen belongs to a study of vaccination and CD4 T cells after COVID-19.

Input material: CD4+ T cells from blood, cultured in vitro. This sequence was found in a human donor who had recovered from COVID-19. The rearrangement joins TRBV30 to TRBJ2-5, with no clear D. The CDR3 nucleotides are TGTGCCTGGACCCGGCAGTCACAAGAGACCCAGTACTTC. This gives the protein CAWTRQSQETQYF.